This is a list of T cell receptor beta chains from one sample in a study of CD8 T cells in ankylosing spondylitis. TCRdb fed the 5' RACE reads into MiXCR, producing one record per CDR3 protein. The profile shows under 170,000 distinct CDR3 sequences, around 45% of them singletons. Sequenced: synovial fluid, either unsorted or a sorted T cell fraction (not recorded which). These receptors originate from a male donor with ankylosing spondylitis. Each CDR3 is given with its conserved first and last residue. A D gene is named only where the DNA matches it firmly. The size of a clone is reported for some rows only, either as once, few or many, or as a class for expanded clones.

v_gene,abundance,len,d_gene,j_gene,CDR3nt,CDR3aa
TRBV7-9,.,13,.,TRBJ1-2,TGTGCCAGCAGCTCGACAAGTTACTATGGCTACACCTTC,CASSSTSYYGYTF
TRBV9,.,17,TRBD2,TRBJ2-3,TGTGCCAGCAGCCCCGGGACTAGCGGAGCTAGCACAGATACGCAGTATTTT,CASSPGTSGASTDTQYF
TRBV7-9,.,17,TRBD1,TRBJ2-7,TGTGCCAGCAGCTTGTGGACAGGCCGTATTCCTGTTTACGAGCAGTACTTC,CASSLWTGRIPVYEQYF
TRBV20-1,.,13,TRBD1,TRBJ2-4,TGCAGTGCTAAATCCGGGACAGAAAACATTCAGTACTTC,CSAKSGTENIQYF
TRBV30,many,11,.,TRBJ1-1,TGTGCCTGGAGTGTATTACAGGAAGCTTTCTTT,CAWSVLQEAFF
TRBV29-1,few,14,.,TRBJ1-1,TGCAGCGTTGAAGGGGGCGTGTTCGGCACTGAAGCTTTCTTT,CSVEGGVFGTEAFF
TRBV12-3/TRBV12-4,.,13,TRBD1,TRBJ2-1,TGTGCCAGCAGTGAGGGACAGAACAATGAGCAGTTCTTC,CASSEGQNNEQFF
TRBV20-1,.,14,TRBD2,TRBJ2-7,TGCAGTGCTAGAGATCATGGACTAGCGCTCGAGCAGTACTTC,CSARDHGLALEQYF
TRBV9,.,16,.,TRBJ2-3,TGTGCCAGCAGCGTATTCGACGAAGGTGGGAGAGATACGCAGTATTTT,CASSVFDEGGRDTQYF
TRBV2,.,17,TRBD2,TRBJ2-5,TGTGCCAGCAGCGCGAGACTAGCGGGGGGGCTGGGAGAGACCCAGTACTTC,CASSARLAGGLGETQYF
TRBV9,few,14,.,TRBJ2-3,TGTGCCAGCAGCGTAGAGGGCTCCACAGATACGCAGTATTTT,CASSVEGSTDTQYF
TRBV2,.,15,.,TRBJ2-7,TGTGCCAGCAGTGAAGCCGGGACGGCAACCTACGAGCAGTACTTC,CASSEAGTATYEQYF